This T cell receptor (beta chain) appears in the sequencing data of a study of Graves' ophthalmopathy and Graves' hyperthyroidism. On the study more broadly: Before any treatment was given, at initial diagnosis, peripheral blood was collected. Regarding the study as a whole: In blood appeared most of the expanded thyroid clonotypes whose frequency exceeded 0.001. Sensitivity of 87.88% and specificity of around 80% were achieved when a 13-signature model separated ophthalmopathy from stable hyperthyroidism.

Researchers took RNA transcripts and amplified TCR beta CDR3 regions from them. The first-round RT-PCR employed HTBI primers together with the Qiagen OneStep RT-PCR kit. A multiplex PCR was then performed as the second round. Using its own MiXCR run on the multiplex PCR reads, TCRdb lists one record per CDR3 protein. The sample lists 230,000 or so distinct CDR3 sequences, about 46% occurring once. To note about this clonotype: The target antigen is unknown.

Diagnosis was based on clinical symptoms, serum thyroxine, TRAb, thyroid ultrasound and orbital computed tomography. CDR1 and CDR2 (germline): SGHRS, YFSETQ. Deletions cut 1 base from V and 0 bases from J, with 17 bases between. The CDR3 runs to 17 residues. The source material was peripheral blood. The chain recombines TRBV5-1 with TRBJ2-7; no firm D call. The TCR was taken from an adult man with Graves' ophthalmopathy. The CDR3 spells CASSLTAWTSSSYEQYF. The CDR3 DNA follows: TGCGCCAGCAGCTTGACAGCTTGGACGTCCAGCTCCTACGAGCAGTACTTC.